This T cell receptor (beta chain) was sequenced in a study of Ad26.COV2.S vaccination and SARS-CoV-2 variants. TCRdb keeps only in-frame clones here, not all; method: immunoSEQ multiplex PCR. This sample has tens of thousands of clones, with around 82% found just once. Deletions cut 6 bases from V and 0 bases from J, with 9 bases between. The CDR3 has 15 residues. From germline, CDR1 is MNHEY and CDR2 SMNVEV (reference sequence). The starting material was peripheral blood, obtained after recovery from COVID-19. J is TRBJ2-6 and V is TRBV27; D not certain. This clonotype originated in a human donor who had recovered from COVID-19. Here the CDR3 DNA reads TGTGCCAGCAGCCCCCAGGACTCTGGGGCCAACGTCCTGACTTTC. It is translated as CASSPQDSGANVLTF.